This is a list of T cell receptor beta chains from one sample in a study of OX40 agonist ivuxolimab in advanced cancers. The protocol was immunoSEQ multiplex PCR, while the TCRdb copy is restricted to in-frame clones and leaves out a portion. Seen here are about 61,000 clones, approximately 86% observed once, and the top ten hold less than 0.6%. This specimen consisted of CD4+ or CD8+ T cells sorted from blood, obtained in a trial of the OX40 agonist ivuxolimab. These receptors were obtained from an adult with an advanced solid tumor such as melanoma, head and neck, liver or kidney cancer. Both conserved end residues are part of each CDR3. D genes are given only for firm matches. Where a row states a size, it is once, few, many or the class of an expanded clone; other rows omit it.

D gene	clone size	V gene	J gene	CDR3 protein	CDR3 DNA
NA	NA	TRBV4-3	TRBJ1-1	CASSQIQGTEAFF	TGCGCCAGCAGCCAGATACAGGGCACTGAAGCTTTCTTT
TRBD1	NA	TRBV29-1	TRBJ1-3	CSVGQGDGGNTIYF	TGCAGCGTTGGACAGGGGGACGGAGGAAACACCATATATTTT
TRBD2	NA	TRBV28	TRBJ2-7	CASSLTSAGLYEQYF	TGTGCCAGCAGTTTGACTAGCGCCGGTTTATACGAGCAGTACTTC
TRBD2	NA	TRBV4-3	TRBJ2-3	CASSQETTSGSIHTQYF	TGCGCCAGCAGCCAAGAGACCACTAGCGGGAGTATACATACGCAGTATTTT
TRBD2	once	TRBV7-2	TRBJ2-1	CASSLVTSEQFF	TGTGCCAGCAGCTTAGTGACTAGCGAGCAGTTCTTC
TRBD1	NA	TRBV10-3	TRBJ1-6	CAISETDRARDSPLHF	TGTGCCATCAGTGAGACAGACAGGGCTAGGGATTCACCCCTCCACTTT
NA	NA	TRBV30	TRBJ1-6	CAWSSGQLNSPLHF	TGTGCCTGGAGTAGTGGACAGCTCAATTCACCCCTCCACTTT
NA	NA	TRBV5-1	TRBJ2-7	CASSLEPPTGSVYYEQYF	TGCGCCAGCAGCTTAGAGCCCCCGACGGGGAGCGTCTACTACGAGCAGTACTTC
TRBD1	few	TRBV2	TRBJ1-2	CASSGQGSGYGYTF	TGTGCCAGCAGTGGACAGGGATCAGGATATGGCTACACCTTC
TRBD1	NA	TRBV5-1	TRBJ2-7	CASTSGTGAYYEQYF	TGCGCCAGCACCTCAGGGACAGGGGCGTACTACGAGCAGTACTTC
NA	NA	TRBV4-2	TRBJ1-2	CASSQDFAGDYGYTF	TGTGCCAGCAGCCAAGATTTTGCAGGGGACTATGGCTACACCTTC
TRBD2	once	TRBV6-6	TRBJ2-7	CASSRDYNYEQYF	TGTGCCAGCAGCCGGGACTACAACTACGAGCAGTACTTC
NA	NA	TRBV18	TRBJ2-2	CASSDRTTGELFF	TGTGCCAGCTCTGACAGGACCACCGGGGAGCTGTTTTTT
NA	NA	TRBV4-2	TRBJ2-3	CASSQPRQGADTQYF	TGTGCCAGCAGCCAACCGAGGCAGGGCGCAGATACGCAGTATTTT
NA	NA	TRBV7-2	TRBJ2-5	CASSLVPGQETQYF	TGTGCCAGCAGCTTAGTCCCGGGGCAAGAGACCCAGTACTTC
NA	NA	TRBV6-6	TRBJ1-2	CASSSGAYGYTF	TGTGCCAGCAGTTCCGGGGCATATGGCTACACCTTC
NA	NA	TRBV29-1	TRBJ2-1	CSVPSGAYYNEQFF	TGCAGCGTCCCTTCGGGGGCCTATTACAATGAGCAGTTCTTC
TRBD2	NA	TRBV4-1	TRBJ2-1	CASSQEGTSGGGPYNEQFF	TGCGCCAGCAGCCAAGAAGGGACTAGCGGGGGGGGACCCTACAATGAGCAGTTCTTC
NA	NA	TRBV9	TRBJ2-7	CASRPLYEQYF	TGTGCCAGCAGGCCCCTCTACGAGCAGTACTTC
NA	NA	TRBV28	TRBJ2-7	CASSPPGPVDEQYF	TGTGCCAGCAGTCCCCCAGGACCGGTCGACGAGCAGTACTTC
TRBD1	NA	TRBV11-2	TRBJ1-6	CASSDGQGFKNSPLHF	TGTGCCAGCAGCGACGGACAGGGCTTTAAGAATTCACCCCTCCACTTT
TRBD1	NA	TRBV9	TRBJ1-1	CASSALDRDTEAFF	TGTGCCAGCAGCGCCCTGGACAGGGACACTGAAGCTTTCTTT
NA	NA	TRBV11-3	TRBJ2-5	CASSLDRLETQYF	TGTGCCAGCAGCTTAGACAGGTTGGAGACCCAGTACTTC
NA	NA	TRBV5-1	TRBJ2-1	CASSLEVSGYNEQFF	TGCGCCAGCAGCTTGGAAGTTAGCGGATACAATGAGCAGTTCTTC
TRBD1	NA	TRBV5-6	TRBJ1-2	CASSFRDRDFGYTF	TGTGCCAGCAGCTTCCGGGACAGGGACTTTGGCTACACCTTC
TRBD1	few	TRBV10-3	TRBJ1-1	CAIMGQGTEAFF	TGTGCCATCATGGGACAGGGGACTGAAGCTTTCTTT
NA	NA	TRBV7-9	TRBJ1-1	CASSLERNTEAFF	TGTGCCAGCAGCCTGGAGAGGAACACTGAAGCTTTCTTT
NA	NA	TRBV10-3	TRBJ2-3	CAISEDSNRDTQYF	TGTGCCATCAGTGAGGACAGCAATAGGGATACGCAGTATTTT
TRBD2	NA	TRBV28	TRBJ2-7	CASSLGILAGKAYEQYF	TGTGCCAGCAGTTTAGGGATACTAGCGGGAAAAGCCTACGAGCAGTACTTC
NA	NA	TRBV2	TRBJ1-4	CASSADNEKLFF	TGTGCCAGCAGCGCTGACAATGAAAAACTGTTTTTT
TRBD1	once	TRBV2	TRBJ2-7	CASSRQGAGEQYF	TGTGCCAGCAGCAGACAGGGGGCAGGGGAGCAGTACTTC
NA	NA	TRBV7-2	TRBJ1-1	CASSPAKTGFNTEAFF	TGTGCCAGCAGCCCGGCAAAAACAGGTTTTAACACTGAAGCTTTCTTT
NA	NA	TRBV6-5	TRBJ1-1	CASSYSSTVLNTEAFF	TGTGCCAGCAGTTACTCGTCGACCGTATTGAACACTGAAGCTTTCTTT
NA	NA	TRBV11-2	TRBJ1-2	CASSLDRQTGGYTF	TGTGCCAGCAGCTTAGATAGACAGACGGGAGGCTACACCTTC
NA	few	TRBV9	TRBJ2-1	CASSVGWRDRSYNEQFF	TGTGCCAGCAGCGTAGGTTGGAGGGACAGAAGCTACAATGAGCAGTTCTTC
NA	NA	TRBV6-6	TRBJ1-2	CASGREPAYGYTF	TGTGCCAGCGGGCGGGAGCCCGCCTATGGCTACACCTTC
NA	NA	TRBV7-6	TRBJ1-1	CASSLGSGQMNTEAFF	TGTGCCAGCAGCTTGGGCTCGGGACAAATGAACACTGAAGCTTTCTTT
NA	NA	TRBV28	TRBJ1-2	CASSSGGYGYTF	TGTGCCAGTAGTAGCGGGGGCTATGGCTACACCTTC
TRBD1	NA	TRBV5-1	TRBJ2-3	CASSPIQGARSDTQYF	TGCGCCAGCAGCCCGATACAGGGGGCGCGGTCAGATACGCAGTATTTT
NA	once	TRBV11-1	TRBJ2-3	CASSSTGTRTDTQYF	TGTGCCAGCAGCTCAACCGGGACAAGAACAGATACGCAGTATTTT
NA	NA	TRBV19	TRBJ2-5	CASGLNRVETQYF	TGTGCCAGTGGACTTAACAGGGTAGAGACCCAGTACTTC
TRBD2	NA	TRBV5-1	TRBJ2-3	CASSSLSGASTDTQYF	TGCGCCAGCAGCTCCCTTAGCGGGGCTAGCACAGATACGCAGTATTTT
NA	once	TRBV5-1	TRBJ2-1	CASSSLAVSITANEQFF	TGCGCCAGCAGCTCCTTAGCGGTCTCTATTACGGCCAATGAGCAGTTCTTC
NA	NA	TRBV5-1	TRBJ2-7	CASSAKDRGYEQYF	TGCGCCAGCAGCGCGAAGGACAGAGGCTACGAGCAGTACTTC
NA	NA	TRBV14	TRBJ1-1	CASSLNFMNTEAFF	TGTGCCAGCAGTCTCAACTTCATGAACACTGAAGCTTTCTTT
NA	NA	TRBV4-3	TRBJ1-6	CASSQVGGLGSPLHF	TGCGCCAGCAGCCAAGTTGGAGGGCTCGGTTCACCCCTCCACTTT
TRBD2	NA	TRBV4-1	TRBJ2-3	CASSQGGLNTQYF	TGCGCCAGCAGCCAAGGGGGACTAAATACGCAGTATTTT
NA	NA	TRBV2	TRBJ1-3	CATAGDSGNTIYF	TGTGCCACCGCGGGAGACTCTGGAAACACCATATATTTT
NA	once	TRBV20-1	TRBJ2-5	CSARSETQYF	TGCAGTGCTAGGTCAGAGACCCAGTACTTC
NA	NA	TRBV6-1	TRBJ1-5	CASSERSRGRYQPQHF	TGTGCCAGCAGTGAAAGGAGCCGTGGCCGTTATCAGCCCCAGCATTTT
NA	NA	TRBV5-6	TRBJ1-4	CASSLRSFNEKLFF	TGTGCCAGCAGCTTGAGGTCTTTTAATGAAAAACTGTTTTTT
TRBD2	NA	TRBV28	TRBJ2-3	CASSLVWTSGSRYGTDTQYF	TGTGCCAGCAGTTTGGTATGGACTAGCGGGAGCCGGTACGGCACAGATACGCAGTATTTT
NA	NA	TRBV28	TRBJ1-4	CASVGQNNEKLFF	TGTGCCAGCGTTGGACAGAATAATGAAAAACTGTTTTTT
TRBD2	NA	TRBV15	TRBJ2-1	CATSRSDGLAGVNEQFF	TGTGCCACCAGCAGATCGGACGGACTAGCGGGAGTAAATGAGCAGTTCTTC